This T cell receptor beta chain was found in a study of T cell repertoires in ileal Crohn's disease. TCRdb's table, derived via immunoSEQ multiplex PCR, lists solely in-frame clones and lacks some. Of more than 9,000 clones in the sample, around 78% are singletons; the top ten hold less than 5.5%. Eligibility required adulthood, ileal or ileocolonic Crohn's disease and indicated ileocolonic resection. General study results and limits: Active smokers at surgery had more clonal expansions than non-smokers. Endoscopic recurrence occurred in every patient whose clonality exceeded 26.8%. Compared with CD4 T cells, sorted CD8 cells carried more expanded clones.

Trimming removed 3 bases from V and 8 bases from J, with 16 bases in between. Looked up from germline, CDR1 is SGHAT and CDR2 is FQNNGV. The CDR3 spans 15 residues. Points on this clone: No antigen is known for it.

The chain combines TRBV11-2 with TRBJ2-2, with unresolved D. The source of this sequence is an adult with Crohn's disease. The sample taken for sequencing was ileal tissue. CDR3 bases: TGTGCCAGCAGCTTGTCAGAGGTCGAAGCTGGGGAGCTGTTTTTT. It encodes CASSLSEVEAGELFF.